These 8 T cell receptor beta chains were sequenced from one sample in a study of blood T cell repertoires in COVID-19. The protocol was immunoSEQ multiplex PCR, while the TCRdb copy is restricted to in-frame clones and leaves out a portion. This table holds some 130,000 clones, approximately 83% found once. Sequencing input: peripheral blood. The receptors come from a man in his forties with active or convalescent COVID-19.

This sequence joins TRBV6-5 and TRBJ1-5, with 7 bases fitting TRBD1. This CDR3 is built from 14 residues. Germline CDR1 is MNHEY and CDR2 is SVGAGI. Trimming cost V 7 bases and J 7 bases; bases outside gene matches: 10. In DNA, the CDR3 is TGTGCCAGCAAACTTAGACAGGGCAGCCAGCCCCAGCATTTT. Its protein is CASKLRQGSQPQHF.

The J gene is TRBJ2-7, the V gene TRBV18, with 7 nucleotides matching TRBD2. With 1 base clipped from V and 3 bases from J, the junction kept 9 bases outside the gene matches. CDR1 is KGHSH and CDR2 is LQKENI in the germline V gene. The CDR3 has 16 amino acids. The DNA of the CDR3 is TGTGCCAGCTCACCACAGCAGGGAGGGGTGGACTACGAGCAGTACTTC. It is translated as CASSPQQGGVDYEQYF.

The rearrangement uses TRBV29-1 and TRBJ2-6; the D gene is possibly TRBD2 (5 bases). This CDR3 comprises 14 residues. The germline V and J ends were trimmed by 3 bases and 2 bases, with 8 bases remaining between them. Looked up from germline, CDR1 is SQVTM and CDR2 is ANQGSEA. The CDR3 loop is CSVERAAGANVLTF. As DNA, the CDR3 is TGCAGCGTTGAGAGGGCAGCTGGGGCCAACGTCCTGACTTTC.

This rearrangement joins TRBV19 to TRBJ2-3, with D tentatively TRBD2 (6 bases). This CDR3 spans 12 amino acids. V lost 7 bases and J 4 bases, leaving 9 bases between the germline ends. The germline V gene has CDR1 LNHDA and CDR2 SQIVND (reference sequence). This CDR3 is CASTPGADTQYF. CDR3 coding DNA: TGTGCCAGTACGCCGGGGGCAGATACGCAGTATTTT.

The gene calls are TRBV19 and TRBJ2-5, with D possibly being TRBD1 (6 bases). The CDR3 length is 13 residues. From germline, CDR1 is LNHDA and CDR2 SQIVND (reference sequence). The V and J ends lost 3 bases and 5 bases respectively, with 10 bases between them. CDR3 coding DNA: TGTGCCAGTAGTATCGACAGGATGGAGACCCAGTACTTC. Translating it yields CASSIDRMETQYF.

The genes are TRBV3-1 (or the pseudogene TRBV3-2) and TRBJ1-1; D perhaps matches TRBD1 (6 bases). The CDR3 consists of 15 residues. V shed 2 bases and J shed 5 bases, with 15 bases lying between them. In germline, CDR1 is LGHDT, CDR2 YNNKEL (reference sequence). As DNA, the CDR3 is TGTGCCAGCAGCCAATTAGGGGGGGCGCGTACTGAAGCTTTCTTT. Residues: CASSQLGGARTEAFF.

J is TRBJ1-4 and V is TRBV29-1, with 12 bases that match TRBD1. Germline V gene lookup returns CDR1 SQVTM and CDR2 ANQGSEA. V trimming: 4 bases; J trimming: 2 bases; junction bases outside the gene matches: 5. This CDR3 contains 16 residues. CDR3 protein: CSVGGTGGATNEKLFF. The DNA for the CDR3 is TGCAGCGTTGGAGGGACAGGGGGCGCGACTAATGAAAAACTGTTTTTT.

The chain links TRBV7-2 to TRBJ2-7; a weak D match, TRBD2 (6 bases). The CDR3 loop spans 13 amino acids. CDR1 and CDR2 (germline): SGHTA, FQGNSA. V was shortened by 5 bases and J by 5 bases, with 13 bases between the two germline ends. The CDR3 coding sequence is TGTGCCAGCAGCCATACCCCGGGGGACGAGCAGTACTTC. This translates into CASSHTPGDEQYF.